These 4 T cell receptor beta chains were sequenced from one sample in a study of cytomegalovirus exposure and HLA in healthy donors. In the PCR, 60 Vbeta and 13 Jbeta primers were used. Sequencing used immunoSEQ multiplex PCR; TCRdb keeps in-frame clones, though not all of them. This table has 120,000 or so clones, around 68% appearing once. Input material: PBMCs. The origin of the receptors is a woman between 50 and 59 years old in good health and CMV-seropositive.

This sequence joins TRBV7-9 and TRBJ1-4; the D gene is possibly TRBD1 (6 bases). The CDR3 is made up of 15 amino acids. Germline V gene data show CDR1 as SEHNR and CDR2 as FQNEAQ (reference sequence). Trimming shortened V by 1 base and J by 5 bases, and 11 bases separated the two germline ends. The CDR3 protein is CASSLEGTKNEKLFF. The DNA of the CDR3 is TGTGCCAGCAGCTTAGAAGGGACAAAGAATGAAAAACTGTTTTTT.

The chain joins TRBV9 to TRBJ1-2; perhaps TRBD1 as D (5 bases). Germline V lookup: CDR1 SGDLS, CDR2 YYNGEE. V was shortened by 4 bases and J by 0 bases, with 13 bases between the two germline ends. The length of the CDR3 is 15 residues. This CDR3 is CASSSPRGPNYGYTF. The CDR3 DNA reads TGTGCCAGCAGCTCCCCAAGGGGTCCTAACTATGGCTACACCTTC.

The chain joins TRBV4-1 to TRBJ2-3; TRBD2 aligns across 12 bases. The V and J ends lost 4 bases and 6 bases, in that order; junction bases with no gene match: 5. The germline V gene encodes CDR1 MGHRA and CDR2 YSYEKL. The length of the CDR3 is 15 residues. Here the CDR3 DNA reads TGCGCCAGCAGCCCTGGACTAGCGGGATTGGATACGCAGTATTTT. This sequence encodes CASSPGLAGLDTQYF.

This chain links TRBV5-5 with TRBJ1-1; 7 bases line up with TRBD1. Germline CDR1 is SGHKS and CDR2 is YYEKEE (reference sequence). The CDR3 sequence is 14 residues long. The trim removed 0 bases at V and 1 base at J, leaving 0 bases unmatched. CDR3 sequence: CASSLGTGNTEAFF. CDR3 DNA: TGTGCCAGCAGCTTGGGGACAGGGAACACTGAAGCTTTCTTT. The full variable domain, completed using reference TRBV5-5 and TRBJ1-1, is DAGVTQSPTHLIKTRGQQVTLRCSPISGHKSVSWYQQVLGQGPQFIFQYYEKEERGRGNFPDRFSARQFPNYSSELNVNALLLGDSALYLCASSLGTGNTEAFFGQGTRLTVV.